This TCR beta chain originates from a study of T cell responses to AZD1222 COVID-19 vaccine. The germline V gene encodes CDR1 SEHNR and CDR2 FQNEAQ (reference sequence). This CDR3 has 13 residues. V was pared by 5 bases and J by 4 bases, with 9 bases between. General study results and limits: Spike-specific TCR breadth and depth rose after two AZD1222 doses.

Produced via immunoSEQ multiplex PCR; TCRdb's table is partial and in-frame only. The sample shows 85,000 to 100,000 clones, around nine tenths of them seen only once. Turning to this clone: The antigen is undetermined.

The TCR was taken from an adult who received the AZD1222 COVID-19 vaccine. Sequences were derived from peripheral blood, sampled 28 days after the second AZD1222 dose. The chain couples TRBV7-9 to TRBJ1-5; no clear D. In nucleotides, the CDR3 is TGTGCCAGCAGCCGTCAGGAGAATCAGCCCCAGCATTTT. Translated, it gives CASSRQENQPQHF.